This T cell receptor (beta chain) derives from a study of read filtering for tumor transcriptome and immune sequencing. Study background: Fewer than 10 patients were R-ISS I, more than 15 were R-ISS II, 6 or 7 were R-ISS III.

This clonotype occurred many times. As yet, its antigen is unknown. The library was built from 400 to 500 ng RNA with molecular barcoded adaptors for alpha/delta and beta/gamma chains. TCRdb passed the reads through MiXCR, listing each CDR3 protein once. The repertoire consists of some 50,000 distinct CDR3 sequences, with 20% occurring once and the leading ten covering 30% to 45%. The germline V gene has CDR1 SGHDN and CDR2 FVKESK. Trimming took 3 bases from V and 0 from J; bases not matched to a gene: 8. The CDR3 consists of 18 residues. Study-wide findings and caveats: Dropping single-read clonotypes raised IR-seq and RNA-seq shared-clonotype correlation. Even smaller IR-seq throughput identified most shared clonotypes. The sorted CD138-negative fraction was a mixed bone marrow immune population, not purified T cells.

The source material was a population of CD138-negative cells sorted from bone marrow. This receptor was taken from a donor over 35 with multiple myeloma. This chain uses TRBV14 with TRBJ2-6; 7 positions match TRBD1. The CDR3 sequence is CASSHPQGVRSGANVLTF. CDR3 sequence (DNA): TGTGCCAGCAGCCACCCCCAGGGGGTGCGCTCTGGGGCCAACGTCCTGACTTTC. The full variable domain, completed using reference TRBV14 and TRBJ2-6, is EAGVTQFPSHSVIEKGQTVTLRCDPISGHDNLYWYRRVMGKEIKFLLHFVKESKQDESGMPNNRFLAERTGGTYSTLKVQPAELEDSGVYFCASSHPQGVRSGANVLTFGAGSRLTVL.